This T cell receptor beta chain was identified during a study of blood T cell repertoires in COVID-19. For the study at large: The samples span acute and convalescent COVID-19 from the United States, Italy and Spain. The analysed material was cDNA or gDNA that came from T cells, B-cell-depleted T cells, or PBMCs.

Per the original methods: By means of reference gene primer amplification, nucleated cell counts were estimated. Sequencing used immunoSEQ multiplex PCR; TCRdb keeps in-frame clones, though not all of them. V, J and clone size reflect that table, while D and trimming were determined from the DNA. The profile shows 150,000 to 190,000 clones, around 80% of them singletons. Germline values: CDR1 LGHDT, CDR2 YNNKEL (reference sequence). Trimming stripped 2 bases from V and 2 bases from J, with 8 bases between. CDR3 size: 14 residues. The chain recombines TRBV3-1 (or the pseudogene TRBV3-2) with TRBJ2-3; possible D gene TRBD1, 6 bases. Material for sequencing was PBMCs or T cells enriched from blood (not recorded which). The sequence derives from a man aged 50-59 years who had recovered from COVID-19. The CDR3 DNA reads TGTGCCAGCAGCCAACAGGGGTTCACAGATACGCAGTATTTT. It translates to CASSQQGFTDTQYF.